The clone carrying this T cell receptor (beta chain) has just a few counts. No antigen is known for it. This sample stems from a study of response to subunit inactivated influenza vaccine. CDR1 is SGHRS, CDR2 YFSETQ, per germline. V shed 4 bases and J 1 base; nucleotides not matched to a gene: 4. The CDR3 totals 15 residues. Findings and caveats of the study: A suggestion made by the authors is that each seasonal influenza vaccination recruits few new T cells.

TCRdb reprocessed the RT-PCR reads via MiXCR and lists one record per CDR3 protein. Of hundreds of thousands of distinct CDR3 sequences listed, roughly 8.2% are singletons. The sequencing here drew on PBMCs from blood, taken less than 30 months after vaccination. The receptor was isolated from a man in his fifties or sixties who received an inactivated influenza vaccine. The gene calls are TRBV5-1 and TRBJ2-7; 11 positions match TRBD2. The CDR3 DNA sequence: TGCGCCAGCAGCCATGGGACTAGCGGATCCTACGAGCAGTACTTC. The encoded protein is CASSHGTSGSYEQYF.